This TCR beta chain was retrieved from a study of Tregs in tolerant kidney transplant recipients. Overall study results and limits: The most relevant donor-specific Treg TCRbeta repertoire apparently came from expansion with activated donor B cells. No direct test of biological reproducibility was done here.

Details on this clone: Its antigen is unknown.

Unstimulated regulatory T cells (CD4+CD25+CD127-), CD4+CD25- non-regulatory cells, CD4 and CD8 cells were FACS-sorted from thawed PBMCs. The repertoire was sequenced with immunoSEQ multiplex PCR; TCRdb's copy has only in-frame clones and lacks some. Among about 240,000 clones listed, 80% to 85% were seen once. Source material: CD4+ T cells from blood. The TCR originated in a human donor in good health.

CDR3 region: CASSVSTGNQPQHF. CDR3 DNA: TGTGCCAGCAGCGTATCCACAGGGAATCAGCCCCAGCATTTT. The chain combines TRBV9 with TRBJ1-5; perhaps TRBD1 as D (6 bases). Trimming left V 1 base short and J 4 bases short, with 9 bases between. CDR3 length: 14 residues. The germline V gene has CDR1 SGDLS and CDR2 YYNGEE.